The clone carrying this TCR beta chain was recorded only once. The data were produced by immunoSEQ multiplex PCR, yet TCRdb's version contains in-frame clones alone and is incomplete. This table has 70,000 to 100,000 clones, 70% to 90% appearing once. This sample was included in a study of radiotherapy plus CTLA-4 blockade in lung cancer. The CDR3 is 14 residues long. The germline gives CDR1 MDHEN, CDR2 SYDVKM. Trimming removed 7 bases from V and 3 bases from J; junction bases left unmatched: 7. The source material was peripheral blood, sampled from a patient treated with radiotherapy plus ipilimumab. This TCR was sampled from a human donor with non-small cell lung cancer who had a partial response to radiotherapy plus ipilimumab. J is TRBJ1-1 and V is TRBV28; 8 bases are shared with TRBD1. The CDR3 DNA sequence: TGTGCCAGCACCCCAGGGGGCACGTACACTGAAGCTTTCTTT. Encoded protein: CASTPGGTYTEAFF.